These 20 T cell receptor beta chains were all obtained from the same sample, sequenced in a study of graft-versus-host responses after intestinal transplantation. Using immunoSEQ multiplex PCR, the repertoire was profiled, and TCRdb retains in-frame clones only, with some absent. The sample holds approximately 97,000 clones, roughly 92% seen once. Antigens of these TCRs are unknown. Sequences were derived from unstimulated CD8+ T cells sorted from spleen or lymph node cells, sampled before transplant. These receptors were collected from a human donor who was the organ donor for an intestinal transplant.

This clone came up a few times. The rearrangement uses TRBV4-1 and TRBJ1-5; no firm D call. This CDR3 spans 12 amino acids. Trimming stripped 1 base from V and 9 bases from J, with 7 bases between. CDR1 is MGHRA and CDR2 is YSYEKL in the germline V gene. CDR3 residues: CASSQGSGPQHF. Here the CDR3 DNA reads TGCGCCAGCAGCCAAGGGAGTGGGCCCCAGCATTTT.

In DNA, the CDR3 is TGTGCCAGCAGTGTAACTAGCGGGATAAATGAGCAGTTCTTC. It is translated as CASSVTSGINEQFF. The chain is built from TRBV25-1 and TRBJ2-1; TRBD2 matches 10 bases. Trimming took 4 bases from V and 7 from J; bases not matched to a gene: 4. This CDR3 has 14 residues. Per the germline V gene, CDR1 is MGHDK and CDR2 is SYGVNS.

In nucleotides, the CDR3 is TGTGCCAGCAGTGAAGGGTGGACAGGGCCGAACACCGGGGAGCTGTTTTTT. Protein: CASSEGWTGPNTGELFF. The chain recombines TRBV2 with TRBJ2-2; 8 bases match TRBD1. Trimming at V came to 1 base and at J to 0 bases, leaving 4 bases not matched to a gene. CDR1 SNHLY and CDR2 FYNNEI come from the germline V gene. The CDR3 is 17 amino acids. Full variable domain (outside the CDR3, taken from reference TRBV2 and TRBJ2-2): EPEVTQTPSHQVTQMGQEVILRCVPISNHLYFYWYRQILGQKVEFLVSFYNNEISEKSEIFDDQFSVERPDGSNFTLKIRSTKLEDSAMYFCASSEGWTGPNTGELFFGEGSRLTVL.

The J gene is TRBJ2-1, the V gene TRBV10-3; 8 positions agree with TRBD1. V lost 7 bases and J lost 5; bases outside the gene matches: 7. The CDR3 covers 14 residues. Germline CDR1 ENHRY, CDR2 SYGVKD. CDR3 amino acids: CAIKRTGMDNEQFF. DNA of the CDR3: TGTGCCATCAAGCGGACAGGGATGGACAATGAGCAGTTCTTC.

This clone turned up a few times. The gene calls are TRBV5-6 and TRBJ2-2, with D maybe TRBD2 (5 bases). The CDR3 totals 14 residues. V lost 4 bases and J lost 6, with 13 bases in between. Germline V gene data show CDR1 as SGHDT and CDR2 as YYEEEE. The CDR3 region has the DNA TGTGCCAGCAGCCTCGGACTCGTCCCCGGGGAGCTGTTTTTT. The encoded protein is CASSLGLVPGELFF.

The chain uses TRBV12-5 and TRBJ1-5, with TRBD1 matching 7 bases. Germline CDR1 is LGHNT and CDR2 is FRNRAP. CDR3 length: 13 residues. J was trimmed by 6 bases and V by 9 bases; bases with no gene match: 8. CDR3 DNA: TGTGCTAGCCACGGAGGGGGCTCTCAGCCCCAGCATTTT. It encodes CASHGGGSQPQHF.

This chain links TRBV6-5 with TRBJ2-7, with 8 nucleotides matching TRBD1. The germline V gene encodes CDR1 MNHEY and CDR2 SVGAGI. Trimming cost V 6 bases and J 1 base; bases outside gene matches: 5. The length of the CDR3 is 14 residues. The CDR3 here is CASSLGQGSYEQYF. In DNA form, the CDR3 reads TGTGCCAGCAGCCTTGGACAGGGATCCTACGAGCAGTACTTC.

The gene calls are TRBV14 and TRBJ2-7; TRBD1 aligns across 8 bases. The germline V gene has CDR1 SGHDN and CDR2 FVKESK. The CDR3 loop spans 15 amino acids. The ends lost 0 bases at V and 1 base at J; junction bases unmatched: 2. In DNA, the CDR3 is TGTGCCAGCAGCCAAGAATACAGGGGGTCCTACGAGCAGTACTTC. Translation gives CASSQEYRGSYEQYF. Complete variable domain (other parts from reference TRBV14 and TRBJ2-7): EAGVTQFPSHSVIEKGQTVTLRCDPISGHDNLYWYRRVMGKEIKFLLHFVKESKQDESGMPNNRFLAERTGGTYSTLKVQPAELEDSGVYFCASSQEYRGSYEQYFGPGTRLTVT.

The genes are TRBV27 and TRBJ2-1; D gene ambiguous. Trimming removed 3 bases from V and 5 bases from J, with 11 bases in between. The CDR3 is made up of 14 amino acids. Per germline, CDR1 MNHEY and CDR2 SMNVEV (reference sequence). The CDR3 DNA reads as TGTGCCAGCAGTTTTGGGCAGGCCAACAATGAGCAGTTCTTC. Translating gives CASSFGQANNEQFF.

The chain is built from TRBV2 and TRBJ1-1, with TRBD1 matching 7 bases. CDR1 is SNHLY and CDR2 is FYNNEI in the germline V gene. The CDR3 is made up of 15 amino acids. Unmatched junction bases numbered 5, after V lost 3 bases and J lost 1 base. DNA for the CDR3: TGTGCCAGCAGTGAGCGGGGACAGACGAACACTGAAGCTTTCTTT. It codes for CASSERGQTNTEAFF.

The chain combines TRBV6-5 with TRBJ2-3; no firm D call. This CDR3 is 14 amino acids long. CDR1 and CDR2 (germline): MNHEY, SVGAGI. Trimming took off 5 bases at V and 2 bases at J, with 11 bases between the two ends. CDR3 sequence: CASSPFGSTDTQYF. Here the CDR3 DNA reads TGTGCCAGCAGTCCCTTTGGCTCCACAGATACGCAGTATTTT.

This sequence joins TRBV15 and TRBJ1-2, with 8 positions matching TRBD1. The germline V gene encodes CDR1 LNHNV and CDR2 YYDKDF (reference sequence). The CDR3 spans 16 residues. Trimming took 4 bases from V and 1 from J; bases not matched to a gene: 8. Written as DNA, the CDR3 is TGTGCCACCAGCATCTCTCGGACAGGGATTAACTATGGCTACACCTTC. Translating it yields CATSISRTGINYGYTF.

The rearrangement links TRBV5-1 to TRBJ2-5, with TRBD2 matching over 14 bases. The CDR3 totals 16 residues. The J segment lost 4 bases and the V segment lost 5 bases, leaving 7 bases of the junction unmatched. Per the germline V gene, CDR1 is SGHRS and CDR2 is YFSETQ. The CDR3 bases are TGCGCCAGCAGTTGGGGGACTAGCGGGGGTGGAGAGACCCAGTACTTC. It yields the protein CASSWGTSGGGETQYF. Together with reference TRBV5-1 and TRBJ2-5, the CDR3 gives the full variable domain: KAGVTQTPRYLIKTRGQQVTLSCSPISGHRSVSWYQQTPGQGLQFLFEYFSETQRNKGNFPGRFSGRQFSNSRSEMNVSTLELGDSALYLCASSWGTSGGGETQYFGPGTRLLVL.

The chain links TRBV7-2 to TRBJ2-7, with 9 bases aligning to TRBD2. This CDR3 comprises 19 residues. Germline lookup yields CDR1 SGHTA and CDR2 FQGNSA. J lost 0 bases, V lost 0 bases, and 12 bases had no gene match. The chain's CDR3 is CASSLAGGRLAGSSYEQYF. The CDR3 DNA reads as TGTGCCAGCAGCTTAGCAGGGGGCCGGCTAGCGGGAAGCTCCTACGAGCAGTACTTC.

CDR3 sequence (DNA): TGTGCCACCAGCAGAGATTTCCTCGCCCCTGCGTCGGGGAGGGCCTATGGCTACACCTTC. Protein sequence: CATSRDFLAPASGRAYGYTF. The chain links TRBV15 to TRBJ1-2; D is unclear. V gave up 0 bases and J gave up 4 bases, with 27 bases separating them. The CDR3 length is 20 residues. The V gene's germline CDR1 is LNHNV and CDR2 YYDKDF (reference sequence).

The rearrangement uses TRBV28 and TRBJ2-7, with a possible D match to TRBD1 (5 bases). Trimming removed 7 bases at V and 2 bases at J, with 12 bases between. Germline CDR1 MDHEN, CDR2 SYDVKM. The CDR3 length is 13 residues. DNA for the CDR3: TGTGCCAGCACCCTGACAGAAACCTACGAGCAGTACTTC. Its protein product is CASTLTETYEQYF.

The chain uses TRBV7-6 and TRBJ2-1, with TRBD2 matching 16 bases. The CDR3 extends over 18 amino acids. In germline, CDR1 is SGHVS, CDR2 FNYEAQ. J lost 0 bases, V lost 6 bases, and 5 bases had no gene match. CDR3 loop: CASRPGLAGGSSYNEQFF. For the CDR3, the DNA is TGTGCCAGCAGACCGGGACTAGCGGGGGGGAGCTCCTACAATGAGCAGTTCTTC. Together with reference TRBV7-6 and TRBJ2-1, the CDR3 gives the full variable domain: GAGVSQSPRYKVTKRGQDVALRCDPISGHVSLYWYRQALGQGPEFLTYFNYEAQQDKSGLPNDRFSAERPEGSISTLTIQRTEQRDSAMYRCASRPGLAGGSSYNEQFFGPGTRLTVL.

This clone was seen just once. As DNA, the CDR3 is TGTGCCATCAGTGAGTCACCCCGGGAGGGCACCGGGGAGCTGTTTTTT. The encoded protein is CAISESPREGTGELFF. The chain links TRBV10-3 to TRBJ2-2; TRBD2 aligns across 8 bases. This CDR3 region has 16 residues. From germline, CDR1 is ENHRY and CDR2 SYGVKD. V lost 0 bases and J lost 4; bases outside the gene matches: 4.

This clone was seen a single time. The chain carries TRBV5-1 and TRBJ1-2; TRBD1 is a possible D gene (6 bases). Per the germline V gene, CDR1 is SGHRS and CDR2 is YFSETQ. The CDR3 consists of 14 residues. V dropped 0 bases and J dropped 5 bases, with 11 bases sitting between them. CDR3 in amino acids: CASSLDRVFYGYTF. CDR3 bases: TGCGCCAGCAGCTTGGACAGGGTATTTTATGGCTACACCTTC.

This chain links TRBV27 with TRBJ1-6; D perhaps matches TRBD1 (6 bases). This CDR3 is 15 amino acids long. V lost 5 bases to trimming and J lost 9 bases, with 17 bases between them. The germline gives CDR1 MNHEY, CDR2 SMNVEV (reference sequence). CDR3: CASSSPGQSPSPLHF. In DNA form, the CDR3 reads TGTGCCAGCAGTAGCCCTGGACAGAGCCCTTCACCCCTCCACTTT.